This TCR beta chain was found in a study of T-cell reconstitution after alpha-beta-depleted transplantation in children. This CDR3 region has 14 residues. Trimming stripped 4 bases from V and 3 bases from J, with 10 bases between. Germline V gene sequence: CDR1 WSHSY, CDR2 SAAADI. Construction of the TCRbeta library involved unique molecular identifiers. Via MiXCR, TCRdb re-called the PCR reads, giving one row per CDR3 protein. The table lists 350,000 to 400,000 distinct CDR3 sequences, roughly 20% of them singletons. This clonotype has at least ten counts. This clonotype originated in a human donor who donated a stem cell graft to a child with acute myeloid leukemia. The chain links TRBV10-2 to TRBJ2-1; the D is unclear. The sample here was PBMCs from the stem cell graft donor, taken from the stem cell graft. CDR3 sequence: CASSVGVLYNEQFF. For the CDR3, the DNA is TGCGCCAGCAGTGTAGGAGTCCTCTACAATGAGCAGTTCTTC.